In this sample, the clone carrying this TCR beta chain turned up many times. Antigen: not known. The data stem from a study of T-cell memory formation after mild COVID-19. Turning to the study itself: Clusters were largely donor specific.

Overall study results and limits: Later expanders leaned toward CD4+, whereas clones contracting from day 15 to 85 were balanced CD4/CD8.

MiXCR, applied by TCRdb to the 5' RACE reads, yields one record per CDR3 protein. This table has 280,000 or so distinct CDR3 sequences, around 8% appearing once. The CDR3 sequence is 13 residues long. Germline V gives CDR1 SGHTA, CDR2 FQGNSA. Trimming stripped 3 bases from V and 5 bases from J, with 10 bases between. The sequenced material came from PBMCs or a T cell subset sorted from them (not recorded which). The gene calls are TRBV7-2 and TRBJ1-1; D call uncertain. This receptor was identified in a man aged 18 to 29 who had mild COVID-19 (a few samples of this study predate the infection). Cell type and time point are not known. CDR3 nucleotides: TGTGCCAGCAGCTTTTACGGAGGTACTGAAGCTTTCTTT. Protein product: CASSFYGGTEAFF.